This T cell receptor (beta chain) was retrieved from a study of blood T cell repertoires in COVID-19. Study information: The origin of the acute and convalescent COVID-19 samples was the United States, Italy and Spain.

TCRdb keeps only in-frame clones here, not all; method: immunoSEQ multiplex PCR. The top ten clones hold about 2% of a sample with 280,000 or so clones, approximately 83% of them seen once. Trimming left V 1 base short and J 8 bases short, with 15 bases between. CDR3 length: 14 amino acids. The germline CDR1 and CDR2 sequences are SGHRS and YFSETQ. Sequencing input: PBMCs or T cells enriched from blood (not recorded which). This chain connects TRBV5-1 to TRBJ1-2; D is perhaps TRBD1 (6 bases). This TCR came from a man aged 25 to 40 who had recovered from COVID-19. The chain's CDR3 is CASSLFAGVEGYTF. The CDR3, as DNA: TGCGCCAGCAGCTTGTTTGCAGGGGTTGAAGGCTACACCTTC.